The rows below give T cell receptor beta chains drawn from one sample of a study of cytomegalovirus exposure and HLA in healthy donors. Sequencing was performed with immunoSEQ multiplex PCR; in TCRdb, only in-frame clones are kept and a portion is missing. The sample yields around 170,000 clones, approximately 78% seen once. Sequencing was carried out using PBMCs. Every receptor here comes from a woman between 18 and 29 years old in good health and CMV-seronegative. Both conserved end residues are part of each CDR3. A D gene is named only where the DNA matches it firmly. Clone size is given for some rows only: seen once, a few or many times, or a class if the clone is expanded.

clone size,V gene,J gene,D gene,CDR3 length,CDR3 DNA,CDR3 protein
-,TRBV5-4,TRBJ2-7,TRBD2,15,TGTGCCAGCAGCTTGCCGGGAGGGGGAATTTACGAGCAGTACTTC,CASSLPGGGIYEQYF
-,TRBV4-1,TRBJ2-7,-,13,TGCGCCAGCAGCCAAGATAGCTCCTACGAGCAGTACTTC,CASSQDSSYEQYF
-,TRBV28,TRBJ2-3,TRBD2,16,TGTGCCAGCAGTTACCTGACTAGCGGGAGGGCGGATACGCAGTATTTT,CASSYLTSGRADTQYF
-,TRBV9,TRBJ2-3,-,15,TGTGCCAGCAGCGCTGACAGTTCTATGGCAGATACGCAGTATTTT,CASSADSSMADTQYF
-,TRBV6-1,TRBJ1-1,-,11,TGTGCCACCGCGGGTGGGCGAAAAGCTTTCTTT,CATAGGRKAFF
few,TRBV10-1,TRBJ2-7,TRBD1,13,TGCGCCAGCAGCGGGGAACAGGGGGACGAGCAGTACTTC,CASSGEQGDEQYF
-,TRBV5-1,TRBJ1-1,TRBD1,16,TGCGCCAGCAGCCCGGGACAGGGTTTGTCGAAGGCTGAAGCTTTCTTT,CASSPGQGLSKAEAFF
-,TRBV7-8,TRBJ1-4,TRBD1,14,TGTGCCAGCAGCTCGGACAGGGAAGATGAAAAACTGTTTTTT,CASSSDREDEKLFF
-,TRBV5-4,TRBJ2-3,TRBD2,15,TGTGCCAGCAGCTTAGCGGGAGGACTGGGGGATACGCAGTATTTT,CASSLAGGLGDTQYF
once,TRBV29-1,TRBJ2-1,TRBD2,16,TGCAGCGGAATCGGGACTAGCGGGAGTTACGGCAATGAGCAGTTCTTC,CSGIGTSGSYGNEQFF
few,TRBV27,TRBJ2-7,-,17,TGTGCCAGCAGTTCTCCACTACTTGGGGGGAGTGGGTACGAGCAGTACTTC,CASSSPLLGGSGYEQYF
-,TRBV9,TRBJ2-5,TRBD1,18,TGTGCCAGCAGCTCCGAGAGGGAAGGGGGCGCACGCTTCGGGACCCAGTACTTC,CASSSEREGGARFGTQYF
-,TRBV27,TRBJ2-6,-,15,TGTGCCAGCAGCGCAGGTCGTTCTGGGGCCAACGTCCTGACTTTC,CASSAGRSGANVLTF
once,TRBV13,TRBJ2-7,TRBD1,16,TGTGCCAGCAGCTTAGGGCGGGACAGGATATCCTACGAGCAGTACTTC,CASSLGRDRISYEQYF
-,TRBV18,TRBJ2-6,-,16,TGTGCCAGCTCACCGACAGTAAGCTCTGGGGCCAACGTCCTGACTTTC,CASSPTVSSGANVLTF
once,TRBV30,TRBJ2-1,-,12,TGTGCCTGGAGTGTACAGGGCAATGAGCAGTTCTTC,CAWSVQGNEQFF
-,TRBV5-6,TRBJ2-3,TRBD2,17,TGTGCCAGCAGCTTGGCTTCCGCGGGGGGCCCCACAGATACGCAGTATTTT,CASSLASAGGPTDTQYF
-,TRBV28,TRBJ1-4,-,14,TGTGCCAGCAGTCCGGGACTGAGGAAGGAAAAACTGTTTTTT,CASSPGLRKEKLFF
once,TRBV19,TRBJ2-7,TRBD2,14,TGTGCCAGTAGTGCAGGACTAGTGGGCTACGAGCAGTACTTC,CASSAGLVGYEQYF
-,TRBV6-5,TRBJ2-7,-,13,TGTGCCAGCAGTTACAATAGTCTCGACGAGCAGTACTTC,CASSYNSLDEQYF
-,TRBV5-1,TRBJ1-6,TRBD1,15,TGCGCCAGCAGCTTGGAGACAGGGTTCCGTTCACCCCTCCACTTT,CASSLETGFRSPLHF
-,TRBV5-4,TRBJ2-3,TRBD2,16,TGTGCCAGCAGCCTGGGACTAGCGGGGGTCACAGATACGCAGTATTTT,CASSLGLAGVTDTQYF
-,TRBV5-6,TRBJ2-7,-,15,TGTGCCAGCAGCTTCCTTGACCGTTTGGAGGCCGAGCAGTACTTC,CASSFLDRLEAEQYF
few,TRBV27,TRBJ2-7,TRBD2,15,TGTGCCAGCAGTTTTGGTAGCGGGAGGGCCTACGAGCAGTACTTC,CASSFGSGRAYEQYF
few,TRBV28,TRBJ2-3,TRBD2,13,TGTGCCACCCTAGCGGGAGGGCCAGATACGCAGTATTTT,CATLAGGPDTQYF